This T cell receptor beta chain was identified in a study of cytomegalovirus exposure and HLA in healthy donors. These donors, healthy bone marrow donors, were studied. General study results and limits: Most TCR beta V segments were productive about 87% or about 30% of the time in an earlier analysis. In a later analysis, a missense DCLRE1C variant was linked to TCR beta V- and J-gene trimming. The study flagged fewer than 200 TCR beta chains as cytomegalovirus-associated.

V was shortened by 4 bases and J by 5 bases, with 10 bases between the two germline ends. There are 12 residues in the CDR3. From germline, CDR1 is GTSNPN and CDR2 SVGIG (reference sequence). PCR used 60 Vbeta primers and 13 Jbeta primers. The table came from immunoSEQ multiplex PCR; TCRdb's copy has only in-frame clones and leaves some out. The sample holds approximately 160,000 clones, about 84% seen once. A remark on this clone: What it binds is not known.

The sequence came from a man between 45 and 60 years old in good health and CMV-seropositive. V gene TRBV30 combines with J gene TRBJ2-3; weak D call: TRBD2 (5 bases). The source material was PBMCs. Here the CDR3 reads CAWTLGGDTQYF. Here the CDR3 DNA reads TGTGCCTGGACGCTCGGAGGAGATACGCAGTATTTT.